This note documents a single TCR beta chain sequence. This clone was picked up one time. This receptor's antigen is unknown. Base quality data are lacking; no much larger clone is found one base away. These data originate in a study of blood T cell repertoires in COVID-19 (TCRdb year 2020). For the study in its entirety: Samples covering the acute and convalescent phases of COVID-19 were provided by collaborators in the United States, Italy and Spain. A de-identified subject ID, COVID-19 status, age in years and sex were almost always included in the sample metadata. The prospective study material was composed of cDNA or gDNA derived from T cells, B-cell-depleted T cells, or PBMCs. The samples were drawn from the first 160 participants of the ongoing ImmuneRACE study and from over 950 subjects provided by 6 global collaborators. Deeply sampled blood TCRbeta repertoires from subjects exposed to, actively infected with, or recovered from COVID-19 were included in the dataset. The repertoires were released in a freely available public database meant as a resource for research on the immune response to SARS-CoV-2. Where available, HLA class I and class II types were obtained from metadata supplied by the sample provider rather than from assay-based typing.

Beyond this particular receptor, the publication reports: The quantity of clinical and demographic metadata differed by source and by participant and was supplied without curation.

TCRbeta CDR3 regions were amplified from genomic DNA by means of the immunoSEQ Assay, a bias-controlled multiplex PCR. The authors processed their data as follows. Nucleated cell counts per sample were estimated from amplification of reference gene primers within the assay. To quantify the absolute abundance of each unique TCRbeta CDR3 rearrangement, sequence reads were collapsed and filtered. For each sample, productive Simpson clonality was calculated by taking the square root of Simpson's diversity index across productive rearrangements. TCRdb took over this immuneACCESS table, retaining in-frame rearrangements with V and J assigned. Such tables are incomplete; in checked studies, under half of the missing clones stem from an unresolved V gene, and the remainder is unexplained. V and J calls and clone size are as listed in that table; D and trimming were resolved from the DNA. The sample data list about 230,000 clones, and about 90% of these were observed just once. Together, the top ten hold around 4% of the sample.

In the prospective study, participants were about 18 to 100 years old, resided in about two dozen geographic areas of the United States, and were enrolled through a virtual design. Cohort assignment in the prospective study relied on participant-reported clinical history from a screening survey and a study questionnaire. Each participant in the prospective study had whole blood, serum and a nasopharyngeal or oropharyngeal swab collected by mobile phlebotomists. Over a roughly 2-month period, participants in the prospective study had the option of providing additional blood draws and questionnaires. Blood samples from the prospective study were shipped frozen or at room temperature prior to DNA extraction. The CDR3 contains 12 residues, cysteine and phenylalanine counted. The kept DNA is CDR3 alone, 36 bases in frame from the first base. Trimming costs V 7 bases and J 2 bases, and their ends lie 9 bases apart. CDR1 MNHEY and CDR2 SVGAGI were looked up in the germline V gene.

The sequencing input was PBMCs or T cells enriched from blood (not recorded which). Recombination linked TRBV6-5 to TRBJ2-7; the D gene is unclear. The TCR originated in a woman aged 30 to 39 with acute COVID-19. CDR3 reads: CASIHYPYEQYF. The bases read TGTGCCAGCATACACTACCCCTACGAGCAGTACTTC.